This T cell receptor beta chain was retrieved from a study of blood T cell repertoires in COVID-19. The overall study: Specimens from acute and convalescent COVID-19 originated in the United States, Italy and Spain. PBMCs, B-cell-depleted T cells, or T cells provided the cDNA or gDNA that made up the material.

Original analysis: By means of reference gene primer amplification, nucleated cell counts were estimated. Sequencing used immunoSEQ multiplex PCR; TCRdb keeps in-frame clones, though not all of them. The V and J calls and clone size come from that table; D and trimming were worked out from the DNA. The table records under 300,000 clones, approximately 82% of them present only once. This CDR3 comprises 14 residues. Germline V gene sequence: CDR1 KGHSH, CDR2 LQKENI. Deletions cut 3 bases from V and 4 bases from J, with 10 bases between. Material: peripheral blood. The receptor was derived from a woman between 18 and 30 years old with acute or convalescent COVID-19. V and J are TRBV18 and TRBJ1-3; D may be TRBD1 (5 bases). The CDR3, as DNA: TGTGCCAGCTCACCTGACAGTGCCGGAAACACCATATATTTT. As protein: CASSPDSAGNTIYF.